Following are 9 T cell receptor beta chains from one sample sequenced in a study of glioma-infiltrating T cells after dendritic cell vaccination. This table comes from immunoSEQ multiplex PCR, and its TCRdb copy is limited to in-frame clones, with some not included. This sample has about 91,000 clones, with 70% to 90% found just once. Time point described: after dendritic cell vaccination, including at tumor progression/relapse. Sequencing was performed on blood, taken after dendritic cell vaccination. All receptors derive from a human donor with glioblastoma.

This clone was found a few times. The chain is built from TRBV2 and TRBJ1-2, with 7 bases identical to TRBD1. The CDR3 covers 15 residues. Trimming took 6 bases from V and 4 from J; bases not matched to a gene: 11. CDR1 is SNHLY and CDR2 is FYNNEI in the germline V gene. CDR3 bases: TGTGCCAGCAGACACCGGGACAGCACCTCCTATGGCTACACCTTC. Residues: CASRHRDSTSYGYTF.

This clone has a single count. The chain links TRBV14 to TRBJ2-2; TRBD1 matches at 8 bases. The CDR3 covers 16 residues. With V trimmed by 5 bases and J by 5 bases, 10 bases remained unmatched. Germline lookup yields CDR1 SGHDN and CDR2 FVKESK. CDR3 nucleotide sequence: TGTGCCAGCAGCAGGTGGAGAACAGGGGGGACCGGGGAGCTGTTTTTT. It translates to CASSRWRTGGTGELFF.

The V gene is TRBV6-6, the J gene TRBJ1-2, with D unclear. The CDR3 runs to 11 residues. Germline CDR1 reads MNHNY; CDR2 reads SVGAGI (reference sequence). The ends were cut back, 5 bases at V and 8 bases at J, with 9 bases in the middle. The CDR3 here is CASSPLGGYTF. CDR3 DNA: TGTGCCAGCAGTCCTCTGGGCGGCTACACCTTC.

There are a few counts of this clone. The chain employs TRBV19 and TRBJ2-1, with a tentative D call TRBD2 (5 bases). The CDR3 spans 15 residues. Trimming stripped 7 bases from V and 0 bases from J, with 13 bases between. Germline lookup yields CDR1 LNHDA and CDR2 SQIVND (reference sequence). This CDR3 is CASKYGMSSYNEQFF. In DNA form, the CDR3 reads TGTGCCAGTAAGTACGGGATGAGCTCCTACAATGAGCAGTTCTTC.

This rearrangement joins TRBV13 to TRBJ1-1; 8 positions agree with TRBD1. V shed 5 bases, J shed 6 bases, and the junction held 14 bases outside the gene matches. The CDR3 is 16 residues long. The V gene's germline CDR1 is PRHDT and CDR2 FYEKMQ (reference sequence). In DNA, the CDR3 is TGTGCCAGCAGCGAGCCGGACAGGGTATCGGACGCTGAAGCTTTCTTT. Residues: CASSEPDRVSDAEAFF.

The chain is built from TRBV6-1 and TRBJ2-3; 10 bases align to TRBD2. Germline assignment: CDR1 MNHNS and CDR2 SASEGT. The length of the CDR3 is 17 residues. Trimming took 0 bases from V and 1 from J; bases not matched to a gene: 4. Written as DNA, the CDR3 is TGTGCCAGCAGTGAAGCTTTCCTAGCGGGAGGCACAGATACGCAGTATTTT. This sequence encodes CASSEAFLAGGTDTQYF.

This clone appeared a few times. The chain has TRBV30 and TRBJ1-5; the D is unclear. Trimming cost V 2 bases and J 3 bases, with 11 bases left between them. The length of the CDR3 is 14 residues. CDR1 and CDR2 from the germline V gene are GTSNPN and SVGIG (reference sequence). CDR3 amino acids: CAWSSSRPNQPQHF. As DNA, the CDR3 is TGTGCCTGGAGTTCCAGTCGTCCCAATCAGCCCCAGCATTTT.

The chain has TRBV11-2 and TRBJ1-4; 8 bases are a match to TRBD1. Germline V gene sequence: CDR1 SGHAT, CDR2 FQNNGV. The V gene end was trimmed by 2 bases and the J gene end by 6 bases; junction bases not matched to a gene: 2. This CDR3 has 14 amino acids. This CDR3 reads CASSLQGAYEKLFF. Written as DNA, the CDR3 is TGTGCCAGCAGCTTACAGGGGGCATATGAAAAACTGTTTTTT.

The chain carries TRBV19 and TRBJ2-7; D gene uncertain. V lost 4 bases and J 6 bases, leaving 7 bases between the germline ends. The CDR3 length is 11 residues. Germline values: CDR1 LNHDA, CDR2 SQIVND (reference sequence). For the CDR3, the DNA is TGTGCCAGTAGTACCCACACCGAGCAGTACTTC. It translates to CASSTHTEQYF.